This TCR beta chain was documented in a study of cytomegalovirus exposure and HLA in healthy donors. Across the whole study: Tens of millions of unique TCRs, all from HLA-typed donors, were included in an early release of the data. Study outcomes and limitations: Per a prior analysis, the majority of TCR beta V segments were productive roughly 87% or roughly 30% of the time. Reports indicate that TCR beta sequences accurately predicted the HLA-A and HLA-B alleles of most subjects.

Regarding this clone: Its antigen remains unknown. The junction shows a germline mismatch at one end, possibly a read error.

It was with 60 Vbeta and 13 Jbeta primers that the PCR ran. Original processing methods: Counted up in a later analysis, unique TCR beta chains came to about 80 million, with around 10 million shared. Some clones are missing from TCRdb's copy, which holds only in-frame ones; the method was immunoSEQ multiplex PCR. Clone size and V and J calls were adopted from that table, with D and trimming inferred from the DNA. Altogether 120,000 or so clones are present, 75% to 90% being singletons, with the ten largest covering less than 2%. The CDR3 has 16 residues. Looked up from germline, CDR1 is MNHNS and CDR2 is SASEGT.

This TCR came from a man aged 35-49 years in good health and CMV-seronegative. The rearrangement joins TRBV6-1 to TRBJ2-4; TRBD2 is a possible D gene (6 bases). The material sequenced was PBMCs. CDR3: CASSEQGPLAKNSQYF. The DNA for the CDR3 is TGTGCCAGCAGTGAACAGGGCCCACTAGCCAAAAACAGTCAGTACTTC.